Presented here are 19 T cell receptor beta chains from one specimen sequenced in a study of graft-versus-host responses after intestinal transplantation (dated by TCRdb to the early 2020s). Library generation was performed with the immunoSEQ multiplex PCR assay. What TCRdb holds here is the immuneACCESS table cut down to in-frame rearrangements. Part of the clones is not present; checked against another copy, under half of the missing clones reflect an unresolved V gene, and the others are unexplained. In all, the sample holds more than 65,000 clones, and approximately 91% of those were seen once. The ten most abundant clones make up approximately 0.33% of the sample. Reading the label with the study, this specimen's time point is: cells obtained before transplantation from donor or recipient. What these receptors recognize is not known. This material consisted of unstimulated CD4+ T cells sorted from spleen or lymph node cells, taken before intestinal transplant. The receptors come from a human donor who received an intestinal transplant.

The CDR3 sequence is CAISGGGSEQYF. The CDR3 DNA follows: TGTGCCATCAGTGGGGGGGGGTCCGAGCAGTACTTC. J is TRBJ2-7 and V is TRBV10-3, with 7 bases fitting TRBD2. CDR3 length equals 12 residues. Germline-derived CDR1 and CDR2 are ENHRY and SYGVKD. After removal of 4 bases from V and 6 bases from J, the junction contained 3 bases not matched to a gene.

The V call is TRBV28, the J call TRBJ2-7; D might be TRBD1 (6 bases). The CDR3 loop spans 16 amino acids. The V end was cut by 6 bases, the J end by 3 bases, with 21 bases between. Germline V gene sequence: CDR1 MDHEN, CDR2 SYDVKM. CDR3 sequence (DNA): TGTGCCAGCAGCCAGGGGTCAGGGGCCCTAGGCTACGAGCAGTACTTC. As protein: CASSQGSGALGYEQYF.

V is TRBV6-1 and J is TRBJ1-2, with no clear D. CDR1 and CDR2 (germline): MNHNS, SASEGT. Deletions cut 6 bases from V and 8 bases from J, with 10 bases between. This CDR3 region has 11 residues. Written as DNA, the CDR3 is TGTGCCAGCAGGCAACTAAGGGGCTACACCTTC. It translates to CASRQLRGYTF.

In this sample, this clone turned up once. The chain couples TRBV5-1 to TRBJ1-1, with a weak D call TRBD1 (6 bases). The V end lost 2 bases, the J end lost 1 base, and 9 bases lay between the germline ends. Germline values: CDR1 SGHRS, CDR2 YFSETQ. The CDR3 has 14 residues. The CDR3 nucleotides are TGCGCCAGCAGCTTCCGGGACAAGAACACTGAAGCTTTCTTT. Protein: CASSFRDKNTEAFF. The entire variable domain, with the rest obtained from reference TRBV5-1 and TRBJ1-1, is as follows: KAGVTQTPRYLIKTRGQQVTLSCSPISGHRSVSWYQQTPGQGLQFLFEYFSETQRNKGNFPGRFSGRQFSNSRSEMNVSTLELGDSALYLCASSFRDKNTEAFFGQGTRLTVV.

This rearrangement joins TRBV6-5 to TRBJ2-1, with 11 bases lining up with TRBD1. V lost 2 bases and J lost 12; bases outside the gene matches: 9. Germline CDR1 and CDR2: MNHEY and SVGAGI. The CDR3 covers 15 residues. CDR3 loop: CASSYAGTGGRGQFF. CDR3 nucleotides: TGTGCCAGCAGTTACGCCGGGACAGGGGGGCGAGGGCAGTTCTTC.

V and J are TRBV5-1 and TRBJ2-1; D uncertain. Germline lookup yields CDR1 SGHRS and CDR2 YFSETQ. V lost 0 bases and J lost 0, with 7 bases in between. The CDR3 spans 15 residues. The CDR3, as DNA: TGCGCCAGCAGCTTGGTCGAGCGCTCCTACAATGAGCAGTTCTTC. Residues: CASSLVERSYNEQFF.

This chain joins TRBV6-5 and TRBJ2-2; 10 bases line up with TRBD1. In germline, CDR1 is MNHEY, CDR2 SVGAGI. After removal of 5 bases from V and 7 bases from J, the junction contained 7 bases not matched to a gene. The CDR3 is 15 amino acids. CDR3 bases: TGTGCCAGCAGTCTAAGGACAGGGGGGTTCGGGGAGCTGTTTTTT. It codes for CASSLRTGGFGELFF.

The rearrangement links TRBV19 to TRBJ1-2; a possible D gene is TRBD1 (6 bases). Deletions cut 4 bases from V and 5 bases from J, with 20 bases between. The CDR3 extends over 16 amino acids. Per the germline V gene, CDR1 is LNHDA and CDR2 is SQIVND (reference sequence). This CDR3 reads CASSTRRGSGGYGYTF. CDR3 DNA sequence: TGTGCCAGTAGTACCCGCAGGGGATCGGGGGGGTATGGCTACACCTTC.

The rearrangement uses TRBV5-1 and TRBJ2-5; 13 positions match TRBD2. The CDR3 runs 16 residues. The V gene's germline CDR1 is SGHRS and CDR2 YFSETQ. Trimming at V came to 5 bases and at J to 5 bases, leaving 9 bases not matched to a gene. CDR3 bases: TGCGCCAGCAGTACCACTAGCGGGAGGGTGGGTGAGACCCAGTACTTC. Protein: CASSTTSGRVGETQYF.

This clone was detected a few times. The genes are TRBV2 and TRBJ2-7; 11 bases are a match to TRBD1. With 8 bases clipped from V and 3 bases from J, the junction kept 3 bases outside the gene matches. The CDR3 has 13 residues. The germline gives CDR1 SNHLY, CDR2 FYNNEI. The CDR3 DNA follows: TGTGCCAGCGCCGGGACAGGGGGCTACGAGCAGTACTTC. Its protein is CASAGTGGYEQYF.

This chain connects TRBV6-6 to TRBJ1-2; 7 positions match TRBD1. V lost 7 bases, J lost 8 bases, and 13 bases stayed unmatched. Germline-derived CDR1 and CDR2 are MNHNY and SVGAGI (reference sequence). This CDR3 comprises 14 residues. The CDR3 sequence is CASTLTGDALGYTF. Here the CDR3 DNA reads TGTGCCAGCACCCTTACAGGGGACGCTCTGGGCTACACCTTC.

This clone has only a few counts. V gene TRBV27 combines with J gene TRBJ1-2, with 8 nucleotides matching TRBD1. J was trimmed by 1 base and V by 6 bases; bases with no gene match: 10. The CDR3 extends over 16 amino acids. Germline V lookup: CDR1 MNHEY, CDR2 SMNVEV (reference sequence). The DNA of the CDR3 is TGTGCCAGCAGGGCCGGGACAGGAAGCGTTAACTATGGCTACACCTTC. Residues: CASRAGTGSVNYGYTF.

The CDR3 reads CASSPPPSGGPGETQYF. DNA for the CDR3: TGTGCCAGCTCACCACCGCCTAGCGGGGGGCCAGGGGAGACCCAGTACTTC. The rearrangement uses TRBV18 and TRBJ2-5, with 11 positions matching TRBD2. This CDR3 spans 17 amino acids. V shed 0 bases, J shed 5 bases, and the junction held 8 bases outside the gene matches. The germline V gene encodes CDR1 KGHSH and CDR2 LQKENI.

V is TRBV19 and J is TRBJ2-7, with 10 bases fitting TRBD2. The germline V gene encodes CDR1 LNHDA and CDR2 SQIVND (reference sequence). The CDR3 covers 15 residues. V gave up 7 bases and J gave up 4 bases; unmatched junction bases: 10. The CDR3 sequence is CASIPPGLATYEQYF. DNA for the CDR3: TGTGCCAGTATCCCACCGGGACTAGCGACGTACGAGCAGTACTTC.

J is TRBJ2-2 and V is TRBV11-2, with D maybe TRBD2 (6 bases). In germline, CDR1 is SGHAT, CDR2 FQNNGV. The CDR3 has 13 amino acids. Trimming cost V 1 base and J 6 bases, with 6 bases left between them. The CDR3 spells CASSLAGAGELFF. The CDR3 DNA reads TGTGCCAGCAGCTTAGCGGGAGCCGGGGAGCTGTTTTTT.

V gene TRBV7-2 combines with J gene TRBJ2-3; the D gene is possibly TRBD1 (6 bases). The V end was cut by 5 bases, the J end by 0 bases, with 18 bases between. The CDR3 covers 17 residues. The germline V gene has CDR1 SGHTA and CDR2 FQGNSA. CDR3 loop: CASSRQGLFFSTDTQYF. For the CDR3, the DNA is TGTGCCAGCAGCCGGCAGGGGCTTTTCTTTAGCACAGATACGCAGTATTTT.

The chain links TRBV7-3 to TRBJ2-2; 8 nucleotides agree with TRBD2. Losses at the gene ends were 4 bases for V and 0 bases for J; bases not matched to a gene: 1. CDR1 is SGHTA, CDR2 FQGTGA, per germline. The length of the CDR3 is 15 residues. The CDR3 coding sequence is TGTGCCAGCAGCTCGGGAGGGCCGAACACCGGGGAGCTGTTTTTT. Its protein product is CASSSGGPNTGELFF.

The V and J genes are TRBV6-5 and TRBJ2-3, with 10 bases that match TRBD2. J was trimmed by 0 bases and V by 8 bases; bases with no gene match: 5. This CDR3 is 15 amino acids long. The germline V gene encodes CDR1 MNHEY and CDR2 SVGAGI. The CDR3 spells CASLPTSGSTDTQYF. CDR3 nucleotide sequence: TGTGCCAGCCTCCCGACTAGCGGGAGCACAGATACGCAGTATTTT.

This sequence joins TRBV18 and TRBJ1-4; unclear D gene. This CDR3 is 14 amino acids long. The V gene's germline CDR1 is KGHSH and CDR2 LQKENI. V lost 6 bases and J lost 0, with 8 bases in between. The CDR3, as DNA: TGTGCCAGCTCCTACAGTGCAACTAATGAAAAACTGTTTTTT. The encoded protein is CASSYSATNEKLFF.